This TCR beta chain was recovered during a study of blood T cell repertoires in COVID-19. Overall study: Spain, Italy and the United States supplied samples that represented acute and convalescent COVID-19. PBMCs, B-cell-depleted T cells, or T cells were the source of the cDNA or gDNA that made up the material.

The count of this clone is one. V was clipped by 0 bases and J by 4 bases, with 16 bases between them. The length of the CDR3 is 16 residues. In germline, CDR1 is SGHNT, CDR2 YYREEE (reference sequence). In the study's own analysis: Estimates of nucleated cell counts were drawn from the amplification of reference gene primers. Clones were sequenced by immunoSEQ multiplex PCR, and TCRdb holds only the in-frame ones, with some missing. The D gene and trimming were derived from the DNA, and the V and J assignments and clone size from that table. The repertoire holds 50,000 to 75,000 clones, with around 77% as singletons.

The TCR comes from an elderly man with active or convalescent COVID-19. V is TRBV5-4 and J is TRBJ2-5, with a weak D call TRBD1 (5 bases). The sample was peripheral blood. The chain's CDR3 is CASSLVGSGLAETQYF. Written as DNA, the CDR3 is TGTGCCAGCAGCTTGGTAGGGTCAGGGTTGGCAGAGACCCAGTACTTC.